This is a list of T cell receptor beta chains from one sample in a study of shared clonotypes between healthy human individuals. Sequenced by immunoSEQ multiplex PCR; TCRdb stores in-frame clones only, minus some. The sample records some 1,100,000 clones, 75% to 85% being singletons. The sample consisted of memory CD4+ T cells from PBMCs. These receptors came from a man between 18 and 29 years old in good health. Some clones in this sample may be carry-over from other donors' samples. The CDR3 runs from the conserved cysteine through the conserved F or W. D genes are given only for firm matches. Part of the rows lack a size; the others show once, few, many or a class for expanded clones.

CDR3aa	CDR3nt	j_gene	v_gene	len	d_gene	abundance
CASSLQGAREKLFF	TGCGCCAGCAGCTTGCAGGGGGCACGGGAAAAACTGTTTTTT	TRBJ1-4	TRBV5-1	14	TRBD1	NA
CASSDGDVAETQYF	TGTGCCAGCAGCGATGGAGATGTGGCAGAGACCCAGTACTTC	TRBJ2-5	TRBV5-4	14	NA	NA
CASSTQGGYNQPQHF	TGTGCCAGCAGCACACAGGGGGGGTATAATCAGCCCCAGCATTTT	TRBJ1-5	TRBV6-5	15	TRBD1	NA
CASRGSDTQYF	TGCGCCAGCAGGGGCTCAGATACGCAGTATTTT	TRBJ2-3	TRBV5-1	11	NA	NA
CASRSGSLSFGELFF	TGTGCCAGCAGAAGCGGGAGTTTATCCTTCGGGGAGCTGTTTTTT	TRBJ2-2	TRBV27	15	TRBD2	NA
CSVGGVRQPQHF	TGCAGCGTTGGAGGGGTCCGACAGCCCCAGCATTTT	TRBJ1-5	TRBV29-1	12	NA	few
CATRTGGSTDTQYF	TGTGCCACTCGGACAGGGGGCAGCACAGATACGCAGTATTTT	TRBJ2-3	TRBV15	14	TRBD1	NA
CASSLLRIGEGYTF	TGTGCCAGCAGTTTATTGCGGATAGGTGAAGGCTACACCTTC	TRBJ1-2	TRBV28	14	NA	NA
CASSQDAEGRDNEQFF	TGTGCCAGCAGCCAAGATGCAGAGGGCCGGGACAATGAGCAGTTCTTC	TRBJ2-1	TRBV4-2	16	NA	many
CASSLDVPGLAGVNEQYF	TGTGCCAGCAGTTTAGACGTCCCGGGACTAGCGGGAGTAAACGAGCAGTACTTC	TRBJ2-7	TRBV28	18	TRBD2	NA
CAIRDDRVYGNTIYF	TGTGCCATCAGAGACGACAGGGTTTACGGAAACACCATATATTTT	TRBJ1-3	TRBV10-3	15	TRBD1	many
CASGQGSYEQYF	TGTGCCAGCGGCCAAGGGTCCTACGAGCAGTACTTC	TRBJ2-7	TRBV28	12	NA	NA
CSCRRGGEQYF	TGCAGCTGCCGACGGGGCGGCGAGCAGTACTTC	TRBJ2-7	TRBV20-1	11	NA	NA
CATSRGQLYYEQYF	TGTGCCACCAGCAGAGGACAGTTATACTACGAGCAGTACTTC	TRBJ2-7	TRBV15	14	NA	NA
CASSLHPNNYGYTF	TGTGCCAGCAGTTTACACCCGAATAACTATGGCTACACCTTC	TRBJ1-2	TRBV28	14	NA	NA
CASSLDSYYNEQFF	TGTGCCAGCAGTCTCGACTCCTACTACAATGAGCAGTTCTTC	TRBJ2-1	TRBV6-1	14	NA	NA
CASSLFSILGGGSYEQYF	TGTGCCAGCAGCTTGTTCAGCATTTTGGGGGGCGGCTCCTACGAGCAGTACTTC	TRBJ2-7	TRBV5-4	18	NA	NA